One sample yielded the 27 T cell receptor beta chains listed below, sequenced in a study of CD8 T cells in ankylosing spondylitis. Findings and caveats of the study: Typical of ankylosing spondylitis blood, it appeared, was a TCR beta motif of several highly homologous variants.

TCRdb re-called the 5' RACE reads through MiXCR, storing one row per CDR3 protein. This table holds about 450,000 distinct CDR3 sequences, more than 25% found once. Their target antigens are unknown. Sequenced sample: blood, either unsorted or a sorted T cell fraction (not recorded which). The receptors shown here come from a male donor with ankylosing spondylitis.

This clonotype has just one count. The rearrangement joins TRBV5-6 to TRBJ2-1; unclear D gene. Germline V gene lookup returns CDR1 SGHDT and CDR2 YYEEEE. The CDR3 runs 14 residues. V lost 0 bases, J lost 8 bases, and 12 bases lay in between. The CDR3 region has the DNA TGTGCCAGCAGCTTGGGAGTAGCAAGGTATGAGCAGTTCTTC. Translation gives CASSLGVARYEQFF.

This clonotype has ten or more counts. V gene TRBV5-1 combines with J gene TRBJ2-7, with 9 bases that match TRBD2. The junction had 8 bases not matched to a gene; V was cut back by 4 bases and J by 3 bases. CDR1 is SGHRS and CDR2 is YFSETQ in the germline V gene. This CDR3 spans 15 amino acids. This CDR3 is CASSLKLAGLYEQYF. The CDR3 coding sequence is TGCGCCAGCAGCCTCAAACTAGCGGGCCTCTACGAGCAGTACTTC.

The chain uses TRBV7-2 and TRBJ1-4; the D gene is possibly TRBD1 (6 bases). Trimming removed 6 bases at V and 4 bases at J, with 15 bases between. This CDR3 is 15 amino acids long. Germline CDR1 is SGHTA and CDR2 is FQGNSA. CDR3 coding DNA: TGTGCCAGCAGTTATAAAGGGGGTTTTAATGAAAAACTGTTTTTT. Translation: CASSYKGGFNEKLFF.

The chain links TRBV3-1 to TRBJ2-5; D may be TRBD1 (7 bases). CDR1 and CDR2 (germline): LGHDT, YNNKEL (reference sequence). This CDR3 is 16 amino acids long. Trimming left V 4 bases short and J 4 bases short, with 19 bases between. DNA of the CDR3: TGTGCCAGCAGCCCAGGGGGTAGCGGAGCGGGAGAGACCCAGTACTTC. Protein sequence: CASSPGGSGAGETQYF.

The rearrangement links TRBV6-2 or TRBV6-3 to TRBJ2-3; the match to TRBD2 covers 8 bases. Germline loops: CDR1 MNHEY, CDR2 SVGEGT. This CDR3 contains 15 residues. V lost 7 bases and J lost 5; bases outside the gene matches: 11. The CDR3 DNA sequence: TGTGCCAGCACCTCCCCTGCGGGAGGCAGAGATACGCAGTATTTT. Protein: CASTSPAGGRDTQYF.

The chain is built from TRBV25-1 and TRBJ2-1, with D possibly matching TRBD2 (6 bases). Germline CDR1 and CDR2: MGHDK and SYGVNS. V shed 7 bases and J shed 8 bases, with 24 bases lying between them. The length of the CDR3 is 16 residues. CDR3: CASTRVGSSLGDEQFF. The DNA of the CDR3 is TGTGCCAGCACCCGTGTCGGGAGCAGTTTAGGGGATGAGCAGTTCTTC. Combining the CDR3 with reference TRBV25-1 and TRBJ2-1 gives the whole variable domain EADIYQTPRYLVIGTGKKITLECSQTMGHDKMYWYQQDPGMELHLIHYSYGVNSTEKGDLSSESTVSRIRTEHFPLTLESARPSHTSQYLCASTRVGSSLGDEQFFGPGTRLTVL.

This clonotype occurred a few times. The CDR3 loop is CASSEGTLDTQYF. DNA for the CDR3: TGTGCCAGCAGTGAAGGGACTCTGGATACGCAGTATTTT. This rearrangement joins TRBV2 to TRBJ2-3; tentative D call: TRBD2 (5 bases). CDR1 is SNHLY and CDR2 is FYNNEI in the germline V gene. This CDR3 is 13 amino acids long. V shed 1 base and J shed 6 bases, with 8 bases lying between them.

The gene calls are TRBV6-2 or TRBV6-3 and TRBJ1-2; D is undetermined. Germline loops: CDR1 MNHEY, CDR2 SVGEGT. V was clipped by 8 bases and J by 7 bases, with 17 bases between them. CDR3 length: 13 residues. The CDR3 DNA reads as TGTGCCAGCGTCCAGCGGGATAACCGTGGCTACACCTTC. Translated: CASVQRDNRGYTF.

The CDR3 reads CASSLDGGLSYEQYF. The CDR3 coding sequence is TGTGCCAGCAGCTTGGACGGGGGACTATCCTACGAGCAGTACTTC. This chain links TRBV5-6 with TRBJ2-7, with 7 bases identical to TRBD2. Trimming removed 0 bases from V and 1 base from J; junction bases left unmatched: 4. The CDR3 runs to 15 residues. The germline V gene has CDR1 SGHDT and CDR2 YYEEEE.

This chain links TRBV2 with TRBJ2-7; D is unclear. Between the trimmed V and J ends, which lost 4 bases and 2 bases, there was a span of 6 bases. Germline loops: CDR1 SNHLY, CDR2 FYNNEI. The CDR3 has 12 amino acids. CDR3 DNA sequence: TGTGCCAGCAGTGGAACCCCCTACGAGCAGTACGTC. Its translation: CASSGTPYEQYV.

This clonotype was seen at least ten times. The chain couples TRBV20-1 to TRBJ2-5; 7 nucleotides line up with TRBD2. Trimming removed 5 bases from V and 5 bases from J; junction bases left unmatched: 11. This CDR3 is 14 amino acids long. The germline V gene encodes CDR1 DFQATT and CDR2 SNEGSKA (reference sequence). The CDR3 DNA is TGCAGTGCTCCCGGCGGACTAGAGTGGGAGACCCAGTACTTC. This encodes CSAPGGLEWETQYF.

The chain has TRBV27 and TRBJ2-7; TRBD1 agrees at 7 bases. Germline CDR1 is MNHEY and CDR2 is SMNVEV (reference sequence). The CDR3 sequence is 14 residues long. The CDR3 DNA reads as TGTCCCAGCATTCTCGACAGGGACGAAACAGAGCAGTACGTC. The encoded protein is CPSILDRDETEQYV.

This clonotype appeared a few times. The rearrangement joins TRBV7-2 to TRBJ2-7; 8 bases match TRBD2. Germline V gives CDR1 SGHTA, CDR2 FQGNSA. Losses at the gene ends were 1 base for V and 3 bases for J; bases not matched to a gene: 2. The CDR3 totals 14 residues. The CDR3 sequence: CASSLVGLVYEQYF. The CDR3 DNA reads TGTGCCAGCAGCTTAGTGGGACTAGTCTACGAGCAGTACTTC.

This chain joins TRBV6-1 and TRBJ2-7; D assignment may be TRBD1 or TRBD2 (5 bases each). The CDR3 is made up of 12 amino acids. Trimming removed 8 bases at V and 6 bases at J, with 14 bases between. CDR1 and CDR2 from the germline V gene are MNHNS and SASEGT. The CDR3 spells CASWGSRGEQYV. The CDR3 region has the DNA TGTGCCAGCTGGGGGAGTCGCGGCGAGCAGTACGTC.

The table lists this clonotype with a few counts. The chain combines TRBV24-1 with TRBJ2-3; 9 bases are shared with TRBD2. CDR3 length equals 15 residues. V was clipped by 3 bases and J by 6 bases; unmatched bases: 6. The germline V gene encodes CDR1 KGHDR and CDR2 SFDVKD. CDR3 bases: TGTGCCACCAGTGATCGAGCGGGAGGCTTGGATACGCAGTATTTT. Translating gives CATSDRAGGLDTQYF.

The V call is TRBV5-1, the J call TRBJ2-5; possibly TRBD1 for D (5 bases). V was pared by 0 bases and J by 1 base, with 10 bases between. This CDR3 contains 15 residues. The germline V gene has CDR1 SGHRS and CDR2 YFSETQ. CDR3 amino acids: CASSLDGAPQETQYF. CDR3 DNA: TGCGCCAGCAGCTTGGATGGGGCACCCCAAGAGACCCAGTACTTC.

This clonotype was found many times. J is TRBJ2-1 and V is TRBV12-3 or TRBV12-4; a weak D match, TRBD2 (6 bases). V was pared by 6 bases and J by 10 bases, with 16 bases between. This CDR3 region has 13 residues. The CDR3 sequence: CASRQDVGGEQFF. In DNA form, the CDR3 reads TGTGCCAGCAGACAGGACGTCGGAGGGGAGCAGTTCTTC.

This clonotype was found many times. The CDR3 DNA is TGCGCCAGCAGCTTAATGACTAGCTCCTACAATGAGCAGTTCTTC. This encodes CASSLMTSSYNEQFF. The chain couples TRBV5-1 to TRBJ2-1; D perhaps matches TRBD2 (6 bases). CDR1 and CDR2 from the germline V gene are SGHRS and YFSETQ. The V and J ends lost 2 bases and 0 bases respectively, with 9 bases between them. The CDR3 loop spans 15 amino acids.

This clonotype has only a few counts. The chain recombines TRBV24-1 with TRBJ1-2, with a possible D match to TRBD1 (6 bases). Between the trimmed V and J ends, which lost 2 bases and 0 bases, there was a span of 9 bases. The CDR3 consists of 15 residues. The germline V gene encodes CDR1 KGHDR and CDR2 SFDVKD. Here the CDR3 reads CATSDSGTTNYGYTF. The CDR3 DNA follows: TGTGCCACCAGTGATTCCGGGACAACTAACTATGGCTACACCTTC.

This clonotype was found a few times. The CDR3 DNA reads as TGTGCCAGCCGTCGGACTCAAACCGGTACTGAAGCTTTCTTT. Residues: CASRRTQTGTEAFF. The gene calls are TRBV12-3 or TRBV12-4 and TRBJ1-1, with D uncertain. The length of the CDR3 is 14 residues. V lost 8 bases, J lost 5 bases, and 18 bases lay in between.

The chain carries TRBV3-1 and TRBJ2-1; 7 nucleotides line up with TRBD2. V dropped 3 bases and J dropped 9; count of bases not matched to a gene: 14. The CDR3 totals 16 residues. The germline gives CDR1 LGHDT, CDR2 YNNKEL (reference sequence). CDR3 loop: CASSHHSGPPSGEQFF. CDR3 DNA sequence: TGTGCCAGCAGCCATCATAGCGGGCCCCCTTCGGGTGAGCAGTTCTTC.

In this sample, this clonotype turned up a few times. This rearrangement joins TRBV3-1 to TRBJ1-1; D remains unclear. This CDR3 spans 11 amino acids. Trimming removed 1 base at V and 8 bases at J, with 5 bases between. Germline assignment: CDR1 LGHDT and CDR2 YNNKEL (reference sequence). The CDR3 DNA reads TGTGCCAGCAGCCAAGGCAGGGAAGCTTTCTTT. Protein product: CASSQGREAFF.

The chain combines TRBV24-1 with TRBJ1-1; D perhaps matches TRBD1 (5 bases). Looked up from germline, CDR1 is KGHDR and CDR2 is SFDVKD. V lost 3 bases, J lost 4 bases, and 11 bases lay in between. The CDR3 runs to 14 residues. CDR3 region: CATSDGAYSTEAFF. In DNA form, the CDR3 reads TGTGCCACCAGTGATGGGGCATATAGCACTGAAGCTTTCTTT.

The chain couples TRBV11-2 to TRBJ1-6; D is ambiguous. With 1 base removed from V and 10 bases from J, the gap between germline ends came to 2 bases. The CDR3 has 11 amino acids. Germline V gene lookup returns CDR1 SGHAT and CDR2 FQNNGV. CDR3 coding DNA: TGTGCCAGCAGCTTAGGATCACCCCTCCACTTT. Translation gives CASSLGSPLHF.

The CDR3 DNA follows: TGTGCCAGCACCCCGTCAGGGCTGAACACCGGGGAGCTGTTTTTT. Translation gives CASTPSGLNTGELFF. The chain has TRBV6-1 and TRBJ2-2; maybe TRBD1 (5 bases). CDR1 and CDR2 (germline): MNHNS, SASEGT. Trimming took off 7 bases at V and 1 base at J, with 13 bases between the two ends. The CDR3 totals 15 residues.

This rearrangement joins TRBV29-1 to TRBJ2-5; tentatively, D is TRBD1 (6 bases). V lost 6 bases, J lost 9 bases, and 23 bases lay in between. CDR1 and CDR2 (germline): SQVTM, ANQGSEA. There are 14 residues in the CDR3. The CDR3 spells CSVYLGQPSGSQYF. The CDR3 region has the DNA TGCAGCGTATACTTGGGACAACCCTCGGGGTCCCAGTACTTC.

There are a few counts of this clonotype. The chain links TRBV20-1 to TRBJ2-7; D assignment may be TRBD1 or TRBD2 (6 bases each). Per the germline V gene, CDR1 is DFQATT and CDR2 is SNEGSKA (reference sequence). V lost 6 bases and J 6 bases, leaving 9 bases between the germline ends. This CDR3 comprises 10 residues. The CDR3 region has the DNA TGCAGTGCCGAGGGGGGCGAGCAGTACTTC. Translation gives CSAEGGEQYF.